The rows below give T cell receptor beta chains drawn from one sample of a study of blood T cell repertoires in COVID-19. Profiled with immunoSEQ multiplex PCR; TCRdb holds only in-frame clones, not every one. The repertoire holds 150,000 or so clones, with around 88% as singletons. Material for sequencing was peripheral blood. These receptors were taken from a man in his forties or fifties with acute or convalescent COVID-19. CDR3s include the opening cysteine and the closing phenylalanine or tryptophan. D genes are given only for firm matches. Some rows have no size entry. The others give once, few or many, or a class for an expanded clone.

clone_size d_call j_call v_call cdr3_nt cdr3_aa
NA NA TRBJ1-5 TRBV12-3/TRBV12-4 TGTGCCAGCAGTTTGAGCCCGCCAGGACCCCAGCATTTT CASSLSPPGPQHF
NA NA TRBJ1-2 TRBV2 TGTGCCAGCAGTGAGCGGGTTTCTGATGGCTACACCTTC CASSERVSDGYTF
NA TRBD1 TRBJ1-6 TRBV4-2 TGTGCCAGCAGCAGGGAGCCGCCGGGACAGAGTAATTCACCCCTCCACTTT CASSREPPGQSNSPLHF
NA TRBD2 TRBJ2-1 TRBV19 TGTGCCAGTAGTATCCGGGGACTAGCAGGATACAGCTCCTACAATGAGCAGTTCTTC CASSIRGLAGYSSYNEQFF
NA NA TRBJ1-1 TRBV5-1 TGCGCCAGCAGCTTGGCCGGGAAAACTGAAGCTTTCTTT CASSLAGKTEAFF
NA TRBD1 TRBJ2-3 TRBV19 TGTGCCAGTAGAGAACCGGGACAGGGGGCCGCAGATACGCAGTATTTT CASREPGQGAADTQYF
NA TRBD1 TRBJ1-1 TRBV28 TGTGCCAGCAGCCTAGGACAGGGGCGCTTCTTT CASSLGQGRFF
NA TRBD1 TRBJ2-7 TRBV29-1 TGCAGCGTTGAAGACCCCGGAGCGGTTGGACAGGGGTCACAGTACTTC CSVEDPGAVGQGSQYF
NA NA TRBJ1-3 TRBV7-9 TGTGCCAGCAGCTTAGGGGCCACCATATATTTT CASSLGATIYF
NA TRBD1 TRBJ1-3 TRBV15 TGTGCCACCAGCAGGGGGACAGGGATTTCTGGAAACACCATATATTTT CATSRGTGISGNTIYF
NA TRBD1 TRBJ1-2 TRBV12-3/TRBV12-4 TGTGCCAGCAGTCAGGGGGCGCGAGGCTACACCTTC CASSQGARGYTF
once NA TRBJ1-1 TRBV19 TGTGCCAGTAGAGGAGATTGGAGGGGGAACACTGAAGCTTTCTTT CASRGDWRGNTEAFF
NA NA TRBJ1-6 TRBV6-5 TGTGCCAGCAGAGGCCGGTATCAGGGTTATTCACCCCTCCACTTT CASRGRYQGYSPLHF
NA TRBD2 TRBJ2-5 TRBV5-1 TGCGCCAGCAGCTTGGGAGGGACTAGCATATCACAAGAGACCCAGTACTTC CASSLGGTSISQETQYF
NA TRBD2 TRBJ2-5 TRBV7-6 TGTGCCAGCAGCTTAGTTATAGCGGGGGACCTTGAAGAGACCCAGTACTTC CASSLVIAGDLEETQYF
NA NA TRBJ2-1 TRBV2 TGTGCCAGCAGTACTAGCCCTGCTGAGGGCAATGAGCAGTTCTTC CASSTSPAEGNEQFF
NA NA TRBJ1-2 TRBV5-4 TGTGCCAGCAGCTGGGCAGGGTCTAACTATGGCTACACCTTC CASSWAGSNYGYTF
NA NA TRBJ2-7 TRBV10-3 TGTGCCATCAAGTCGGGTATTCTTGGGTACGAGCAGTACTTC CAIKSGILGYEQYF
NA TRBD2 TRBJ2-3 TRBV19 TGTGCCAGTAGTATGGGACTAGCGGCAAGCACAGATACGCAGTATTTT CASSMGLAASTDTQYF